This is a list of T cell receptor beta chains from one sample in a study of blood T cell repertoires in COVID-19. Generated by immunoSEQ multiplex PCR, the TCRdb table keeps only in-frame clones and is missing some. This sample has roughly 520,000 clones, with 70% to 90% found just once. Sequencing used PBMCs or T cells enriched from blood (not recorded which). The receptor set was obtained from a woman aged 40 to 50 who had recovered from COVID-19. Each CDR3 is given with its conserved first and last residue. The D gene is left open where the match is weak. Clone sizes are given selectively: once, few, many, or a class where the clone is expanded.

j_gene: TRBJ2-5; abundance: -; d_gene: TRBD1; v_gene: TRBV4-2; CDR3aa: CASSRVQTGTGTFQETQYF; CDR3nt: TGTGCCAGCAGCCGAGTACAGACAGGGACGGGGACATTTCAAGAGACCCAGTACTTC
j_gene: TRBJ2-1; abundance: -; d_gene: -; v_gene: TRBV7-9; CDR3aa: CALQDNGRGGEQFF; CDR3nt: TGTGCCCTTCAGGACAACGGGAGAGGTGGTGAGCAGTTCTTC
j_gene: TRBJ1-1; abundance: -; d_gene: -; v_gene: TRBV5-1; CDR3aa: CASSSRHLNTEAFF; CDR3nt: TGCGCCAGCAGCTCCCGACACTTGAACACTGAAGCTTTCTTT
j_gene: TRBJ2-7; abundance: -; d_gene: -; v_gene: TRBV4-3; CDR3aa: CASSQDRAIRSVYEQYF; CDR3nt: TGCGCCAGCAGCCAAGATCGTGCAATTCGCTCGGTATACGAGCAGTACTTC
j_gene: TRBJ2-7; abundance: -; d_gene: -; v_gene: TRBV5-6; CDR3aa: CASSLAGGREQYF; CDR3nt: TGTGCCAGCAGCTTGGCAGGGGGGCGGGAGCAGTACTTC
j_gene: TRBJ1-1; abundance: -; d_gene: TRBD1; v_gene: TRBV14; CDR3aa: CASSQVGQGARAFF; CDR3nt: TGTGCCAGCAGCCAGGTGGGACAGGGGGCGCGTGCTTTCTTT
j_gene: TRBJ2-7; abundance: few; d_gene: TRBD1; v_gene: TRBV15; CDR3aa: CATSTRDSDTYEQYF; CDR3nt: TGTGCCACCAGCACCCGGGACAGTGACACCTACGAGCAGTACTTC
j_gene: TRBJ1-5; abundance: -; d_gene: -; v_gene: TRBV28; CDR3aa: CASSPTTVSNQPQHF; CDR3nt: TGTGCCAGCAGTCCTACGACAGTTAGCAATCAGCCCCAGCATTTT
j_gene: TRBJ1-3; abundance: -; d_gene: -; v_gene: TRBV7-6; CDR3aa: CASSDGLRGNTIYF; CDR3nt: TGTGCCAGCAGCGATGGTCTTCGGGGAAACACCATATATTTT
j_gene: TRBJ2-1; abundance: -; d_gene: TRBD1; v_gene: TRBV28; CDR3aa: CASSSPGQGSNEQFF; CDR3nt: TGTGCCAGCAGTTCCCCGGGACAGGGTTCTAATGAGCAGTTCTTC
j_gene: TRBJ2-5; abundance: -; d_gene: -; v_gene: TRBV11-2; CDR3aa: CASSLDFGSQETQYF; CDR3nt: TGTGCCAGCAGCTTAGACTTTGGCTCTCAAGAGACCCAGTACTTC
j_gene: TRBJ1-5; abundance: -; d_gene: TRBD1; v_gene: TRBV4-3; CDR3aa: CASSQDWGTGKQPQHF; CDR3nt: TGCGCCAGCAGCCAAGATTGGGGGACAGGCAAGCAGCCCCAGCATTTT
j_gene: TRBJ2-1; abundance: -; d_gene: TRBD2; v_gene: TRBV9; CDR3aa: CASSVGTSRGIEQFF; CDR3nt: TGTGCCAGCAGCGTAGGGACTAGTAGGGGAATAGAGCAGTTCTTC
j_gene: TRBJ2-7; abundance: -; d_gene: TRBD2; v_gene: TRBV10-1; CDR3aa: CPSRRLAGPHEQYF; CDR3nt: TGCCCCAGCAGACGACTAGCGGGTCCCCACGAGCAGTACTTC
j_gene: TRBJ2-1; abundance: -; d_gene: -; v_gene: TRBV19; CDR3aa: CASSTYMNGNEQFF; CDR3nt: TGTGCCAGTAGTACATATATGAACGGGAATGAGCAGTTCTTC
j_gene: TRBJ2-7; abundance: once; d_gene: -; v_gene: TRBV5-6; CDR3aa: CASSFRDTSYEQYF; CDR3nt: TGTGCCAGCAGCTTCCGGGACACATCCTACGAGCAGTACTTC
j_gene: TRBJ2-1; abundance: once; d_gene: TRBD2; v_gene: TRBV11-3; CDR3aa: CASSLGGTSGRFDEQFF; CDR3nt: TGTGCCAGCAGCTTAGGGGGGACTAGCGGGAGGTTCGATGAGCAGTTCTTC
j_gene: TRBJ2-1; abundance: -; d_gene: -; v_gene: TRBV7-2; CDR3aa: CASSLGHGSYNEQFF; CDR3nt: TGTGCCAGCAGCTTAGGACATGGCTCCTACAATGAGCAGTTCTTC
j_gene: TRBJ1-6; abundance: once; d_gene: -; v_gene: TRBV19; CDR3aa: CASSPPKRSPLHF; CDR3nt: TGTGCCAGTAGCCCACCAAAGAGATCACCCCTCCACTTT
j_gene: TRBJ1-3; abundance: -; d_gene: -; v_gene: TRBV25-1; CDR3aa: CASSAPGVSGNTIYF; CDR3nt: TGTGCCAGCAGTGCCCCGGGGGTCTCTGGAAACACCATATATTTT
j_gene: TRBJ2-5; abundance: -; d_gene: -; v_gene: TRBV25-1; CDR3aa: CASSEYEGQETQYF; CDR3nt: TGTGCCAGCAGTGAATACGAGGGCCAAGAGACCCAGTACTTC
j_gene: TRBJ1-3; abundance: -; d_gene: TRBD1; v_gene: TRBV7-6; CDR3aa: CASSLGQQGVDTIYF; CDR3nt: TGTGCCAGCAGCTTAGGACAACAGGGGGTAGACACCATATATTTT
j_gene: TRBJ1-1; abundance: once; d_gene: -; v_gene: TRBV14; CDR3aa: CASSLYGSSEAFF; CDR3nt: TGTGCCAGCAGCCTATACGGTAGTTCTGAAGCTTTCTTT
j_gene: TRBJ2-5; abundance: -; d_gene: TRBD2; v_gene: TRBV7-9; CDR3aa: CASSWWTSGQETQYF; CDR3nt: TGTGCCAGCAGCTGGTGGACTAGCGGACAAGAGACCCAGTACTTC
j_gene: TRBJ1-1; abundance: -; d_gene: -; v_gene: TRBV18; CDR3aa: CASSELGDMNTEAFF; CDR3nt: TGTGCCAGCTCAGAATTGGGAGACATGAACACTGAAGCTTTCTTT
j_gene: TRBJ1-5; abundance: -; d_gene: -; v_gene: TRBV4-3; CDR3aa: CASSQDARNQPQHF; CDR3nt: TGCGCCAGCAGCCAAGACGCGAGGAATCAGCCCCAGCATTTT
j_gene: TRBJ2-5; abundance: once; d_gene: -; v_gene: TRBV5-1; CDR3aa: CASSPTPRGQETQYF; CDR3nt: TGCGCCAGCAGCCCCACGCCCAGGGGCCAAGAGACCCAGTACTTC
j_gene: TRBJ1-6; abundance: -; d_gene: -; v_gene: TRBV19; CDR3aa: CASSPQAYDGSPLHF; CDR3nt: TGTGCCAGTAGTCCCCAGGCCTACGACGGTTCACCCCTCCACTTT
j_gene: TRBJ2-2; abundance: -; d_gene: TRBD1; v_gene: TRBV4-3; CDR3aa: CASGVGTGYTGELFF; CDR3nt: TGCGCCAGCGGCGTCGGGACAGGGTACACCGGGGAGCTGTTTTTT
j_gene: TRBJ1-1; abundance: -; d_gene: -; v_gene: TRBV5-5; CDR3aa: CASSVQGGNTEAFF; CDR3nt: TGTGCCAGCAGCGTCCAGGGCGGGAACACTGAAGCTTTCTTT
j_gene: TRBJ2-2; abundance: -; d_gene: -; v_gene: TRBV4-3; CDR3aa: CASSQDLLTGELFF; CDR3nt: TGCGCCAGCAGCCAAGATCTCCTCACCGGGGAGCTGTTTTTT
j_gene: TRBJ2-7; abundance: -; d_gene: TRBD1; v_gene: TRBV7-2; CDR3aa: CASSPGTGTYEQYF; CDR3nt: TGTGCCAGCAGCCCCGGGACAGGCACCTACGAGCAGTACTTC
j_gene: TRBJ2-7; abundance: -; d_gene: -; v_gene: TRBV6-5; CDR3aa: CASSPQVGFYEQYF; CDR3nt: TGTGCCAGCAGTCCACAGGTCGGGTTTTACGAGCAGTACTTC
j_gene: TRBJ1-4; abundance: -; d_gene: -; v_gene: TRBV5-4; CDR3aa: CASSLASNEKLFF; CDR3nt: TGTGCCAGCAGCTTGGCCAGTAATGAAAAACTGTTTTTT
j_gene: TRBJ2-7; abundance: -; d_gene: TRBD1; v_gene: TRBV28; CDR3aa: CASSRDRSLIYEQYF; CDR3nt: TGTGCCAGCAGTAGGGACAGGAGCCTAATCTACGAGCAGTACTTC
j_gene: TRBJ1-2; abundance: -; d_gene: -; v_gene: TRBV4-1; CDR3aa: CASSQPIGGGGGKGYTF; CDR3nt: TGCGCCAGCAGCCAACCTATTGGGGGGGGCGGCGGTAAGGGCTACACCTTC
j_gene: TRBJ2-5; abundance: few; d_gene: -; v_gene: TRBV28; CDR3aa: CASPFHQGLLKTQYF; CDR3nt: TGTGCCAGCCCCTTCCACCAGGGGCTCCTTAAGACCCAGTACTTC
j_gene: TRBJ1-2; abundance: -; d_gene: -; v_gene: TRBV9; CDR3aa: CASSVDLNYGYTF; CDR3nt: TGTGCCAGCAGCGTAGATCTGAACTATGGCTACACCTTC
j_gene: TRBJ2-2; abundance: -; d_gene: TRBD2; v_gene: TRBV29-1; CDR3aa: CSVGGLAGTGELFF; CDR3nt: TGCAGCGTGGGGGGACTAGCGGGAACCGGGGAGCTGTTTTTT